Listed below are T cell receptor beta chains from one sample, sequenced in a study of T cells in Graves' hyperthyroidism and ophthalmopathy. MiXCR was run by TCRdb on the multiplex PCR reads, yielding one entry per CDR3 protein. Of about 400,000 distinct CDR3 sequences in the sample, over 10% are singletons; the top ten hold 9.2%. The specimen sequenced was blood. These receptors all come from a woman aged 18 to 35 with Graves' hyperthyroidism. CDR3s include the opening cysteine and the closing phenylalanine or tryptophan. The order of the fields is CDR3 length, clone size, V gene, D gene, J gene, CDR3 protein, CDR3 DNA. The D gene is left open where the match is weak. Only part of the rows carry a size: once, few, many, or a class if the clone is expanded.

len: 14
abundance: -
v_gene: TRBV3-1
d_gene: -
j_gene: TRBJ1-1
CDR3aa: CASSSQEGDTEAFF
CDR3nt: TGTGCCAGCAGCTCCCAGGAGGGGGATACTGAAGCTTTCTTT

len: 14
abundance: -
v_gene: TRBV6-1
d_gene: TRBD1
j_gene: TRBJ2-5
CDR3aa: CASSEQGAGETQYF
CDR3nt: TGTGCCAGCAGTGAACAGGGGGCTGGAGAGACCCAGTACTTC

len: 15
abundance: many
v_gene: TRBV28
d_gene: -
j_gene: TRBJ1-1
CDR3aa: CASSPSPNVNTEAFF
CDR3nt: TGTGCCAGCAGTCCATCCCCGAACGTGAACACTGAAGCTTTCTTT

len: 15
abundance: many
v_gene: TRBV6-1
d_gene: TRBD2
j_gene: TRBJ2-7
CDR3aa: CASSAPSGGSYEQYF
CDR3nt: TGTGCCAGCAGTGCCCCTAGCGGGGGCTCCTACGAGCAGTACTTC

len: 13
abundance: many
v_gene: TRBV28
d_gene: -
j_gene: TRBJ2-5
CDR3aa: CASSLGSREAQYF
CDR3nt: TGTGCCAGCAGTTTAGGCTCCCGTGAGGCCCAGTACTTC

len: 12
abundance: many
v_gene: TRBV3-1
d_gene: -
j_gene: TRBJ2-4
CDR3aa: CASSRLWDIQYF
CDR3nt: TGTGCCAGCAGCCGACTATGGGACATTCAGTACTTC

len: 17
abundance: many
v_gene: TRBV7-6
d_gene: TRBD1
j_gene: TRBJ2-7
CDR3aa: CASSLGPPGTGSDEQYF
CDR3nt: TGTGCCAGCAGCCTAGGCCCCCCCGGGACAGGGAGCGACGAGCAGTACTTC

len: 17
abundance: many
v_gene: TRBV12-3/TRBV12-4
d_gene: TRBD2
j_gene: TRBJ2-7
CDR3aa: CASSPTFPGLAGAEQYF
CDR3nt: TGTGCCAGCAGCCCAACCTTTCCGGGACTAGCGGGAGCCGAGCAGTACTTC

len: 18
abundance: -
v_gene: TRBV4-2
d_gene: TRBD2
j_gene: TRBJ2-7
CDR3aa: CASSQDQSLAAQGYEQYF
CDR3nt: TGTGCCAGCAGCCAAGATCAATCCCTAGCGGCTCAAGGCTACGAGCAGTACTTC

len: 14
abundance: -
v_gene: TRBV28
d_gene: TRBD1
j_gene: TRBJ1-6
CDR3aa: CASSLQGTLMALHF
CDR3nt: TGTGCCAGCAGCTTACAGGGGACCCTGATGGCCCTCCACTTT

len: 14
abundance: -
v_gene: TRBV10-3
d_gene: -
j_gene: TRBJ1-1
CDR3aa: CAIRWGGSETEAFF
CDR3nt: TGTGCCATCCGGTGGGGGGGGTCAGAAACTGAAGCTTTCTTT

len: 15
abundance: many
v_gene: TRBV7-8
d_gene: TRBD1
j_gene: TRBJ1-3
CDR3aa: CASSRQGSSGNTIYF
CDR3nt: TGTGCCAGCAGCAGACAGGGGAGCTCTGGAAACACCATATATTTT

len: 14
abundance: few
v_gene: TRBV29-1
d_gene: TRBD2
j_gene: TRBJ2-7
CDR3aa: CSVELGAGGRGQYF
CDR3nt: TGCAGCGTTGAGCTAGGAGCGGGGGGGCGGGGGCAGTACTTC

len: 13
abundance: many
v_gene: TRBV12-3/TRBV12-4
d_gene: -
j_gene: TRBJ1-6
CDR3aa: CASSYNQHSPLHF
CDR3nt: TGTGCCAGCAGTTATAACCAACACTCACCCCTCCACTTT

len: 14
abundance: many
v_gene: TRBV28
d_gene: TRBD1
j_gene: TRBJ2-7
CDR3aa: CASSPPGTAYEQYF
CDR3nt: TGTGCCAGCAGTCCCCCCGGGACAGCCTACGAGCAGTACTTC

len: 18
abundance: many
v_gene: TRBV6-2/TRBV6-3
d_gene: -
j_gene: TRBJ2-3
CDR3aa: CASTARPQSGSSTDTQYF
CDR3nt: TGTGCCAGCACCGCACGGCCCCAGAGCGGGTCTAGCACAGATACGCAGTATTTT

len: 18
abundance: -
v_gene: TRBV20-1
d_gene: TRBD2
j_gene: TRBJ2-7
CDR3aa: CIAFAGTSGSWSYNEQYF
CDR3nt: TGCATTGCTTTTGCCGGGACTAGCGGGAGCTGGTCCTACAATGAGCAGTACTTC

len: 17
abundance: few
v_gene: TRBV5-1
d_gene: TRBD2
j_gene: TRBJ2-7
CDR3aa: CASSLAGLAGTAYEQYF
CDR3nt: TGCGCCAGCAGCTTGGCGGGACTAGCGGGTACCGCCTACGAGCAGTACTTC

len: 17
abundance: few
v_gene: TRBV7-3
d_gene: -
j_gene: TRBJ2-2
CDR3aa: CASSLTGGPLNTGELFF
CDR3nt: TGTGCCAGCAGCTTAACCGGGGGCCCCTTGAACACCGGGGAGCTGTTTTTT

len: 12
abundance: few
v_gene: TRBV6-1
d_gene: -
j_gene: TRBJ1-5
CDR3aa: CASTGTYQPQHF
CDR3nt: TGTGCCAGCACCGGGACCTATCAGCCCCAGCATTTT

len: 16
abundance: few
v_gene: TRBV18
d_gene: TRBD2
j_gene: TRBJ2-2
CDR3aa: CASSPGTSGSIGELFF
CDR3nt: TGTGCCAGCTCACCAGGGACTAGCGGGAGCATCGGGGAGCTGTTTTTT

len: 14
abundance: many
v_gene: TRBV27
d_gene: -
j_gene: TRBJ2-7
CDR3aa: CASRGTANSYEQYF
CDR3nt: TGTGCCAGCCGCGGGACCGCTAACTCCTACGAGCAGTACTTC

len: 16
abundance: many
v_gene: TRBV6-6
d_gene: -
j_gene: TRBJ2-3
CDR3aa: CASSYSRTPGGDTQYF
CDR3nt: TGTGCCAGCAGTTACTCGAGGACCCCGGGTGGAGATACGCAGTATTTT

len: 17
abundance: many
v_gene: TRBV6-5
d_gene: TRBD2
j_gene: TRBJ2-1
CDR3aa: CASSYSGLAGIYNEQFF
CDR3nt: TGTGCCAGCAGTTACTCCGGACTAGCGGGGATATACAATGAGCAGTTCTTC

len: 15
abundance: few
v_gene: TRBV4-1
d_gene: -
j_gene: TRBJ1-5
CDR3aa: CASSQEDARVEAQHF
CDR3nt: TGCGCCAGCAGCCAAGAGGACGCCAGGGTCGAAGCCCAGCATTTT

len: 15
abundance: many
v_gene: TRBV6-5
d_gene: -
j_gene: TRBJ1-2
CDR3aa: CASSYLQGRVEGYTF
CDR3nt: TGTGCCAGCAGTTACCTCCAGGGAAGAGTGGAGGGCTACACCTTC

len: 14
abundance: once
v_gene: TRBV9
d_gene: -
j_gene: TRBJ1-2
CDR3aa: CASSVVPGVGGYTF
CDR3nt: TGTGCCAGCAGCGTAGTGCCGGGTGTTGGTGGCTACACCTTC

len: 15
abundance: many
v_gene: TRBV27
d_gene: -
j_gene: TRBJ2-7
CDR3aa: CASTKGGEGSYEQYF
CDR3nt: TGTGCCAGCACCAAGGGGGGGGAGGGATCCTACGAGCAGTACTTC

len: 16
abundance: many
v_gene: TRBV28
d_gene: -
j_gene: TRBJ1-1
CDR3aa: CASSSPWTGGNTEAFF
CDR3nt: TGTGCCAGCAGTTCTCCATGGACGGGGGGGAACACTGAAGCTTTCTTT

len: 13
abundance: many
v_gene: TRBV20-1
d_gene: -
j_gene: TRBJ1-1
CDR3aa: CSAPRAVNTEAFF
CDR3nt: TGCAGTGCCCCTCGGGCAGTGAACACTGAAGCTTTCTTT

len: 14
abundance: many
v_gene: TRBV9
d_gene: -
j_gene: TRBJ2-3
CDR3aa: CASSGLGETDTQYF
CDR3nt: TGTGCCAGCAGCGGGTTAGGGGAGACAGATACGCAGTATTTT

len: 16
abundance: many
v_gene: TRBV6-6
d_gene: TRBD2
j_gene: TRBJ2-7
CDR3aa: CASSYPETSGSSEQYF
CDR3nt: TGTGCCAGCAGTTACCCCGAGACTAGCGGGAGTTCCGAGCAGTACTTC

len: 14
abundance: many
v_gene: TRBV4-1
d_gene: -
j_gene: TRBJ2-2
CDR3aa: CASSGQGNTGELFF
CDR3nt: TGCGCCAGCAGTGGTCAGGGGAACACCGGGGAGCTGTTTTTT

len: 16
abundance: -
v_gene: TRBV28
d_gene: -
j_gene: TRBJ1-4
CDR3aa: CASSLIGAGSNEKLFF
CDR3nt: TGTGCCAGCAGTTTAATCGGGGCAGGGAGTAATGAAAAACTGTTTTTT

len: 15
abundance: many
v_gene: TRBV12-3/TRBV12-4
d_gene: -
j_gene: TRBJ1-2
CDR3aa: CASSFNIGFLGGYTF
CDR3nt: TGTGCCAGCAGTTTTAATATCGGCTTTTTGGGGGGCTACACCTTC

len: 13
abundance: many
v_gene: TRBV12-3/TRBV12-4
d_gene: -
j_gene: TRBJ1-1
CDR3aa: CASSLNPNTEAFF
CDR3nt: TGTGCCAGCAGTTTGAACCCGAACACTGAAGCTTTCTTT

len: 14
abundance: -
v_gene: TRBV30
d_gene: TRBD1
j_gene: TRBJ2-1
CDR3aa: CAWSVQGDYNEQFF
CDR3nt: TGTGCCTGGAGTGTACAGGGGGATTACAATGAGCAGTTCTTC

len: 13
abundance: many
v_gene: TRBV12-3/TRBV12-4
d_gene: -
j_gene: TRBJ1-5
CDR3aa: CASTKGSNQPQHF
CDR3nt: TGTGCCAGCACTAAGGGTAGCAATCAGCCCCAGCATTTT

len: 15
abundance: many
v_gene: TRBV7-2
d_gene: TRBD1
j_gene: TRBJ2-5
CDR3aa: CASSLEGGSGETQYF
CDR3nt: TGTGCCAGCAGCTTAGAAGGGGGCTCTGGAGAGACCCAGTACTTC

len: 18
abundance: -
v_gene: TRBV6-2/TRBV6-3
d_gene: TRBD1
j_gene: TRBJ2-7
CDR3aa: CASQPSVEGPDRAHEQYF
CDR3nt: TGTGCCAGCCAACCAAGTGTGGAGGGCCCGGACAGGGCCCACGAGCAGTACTTC

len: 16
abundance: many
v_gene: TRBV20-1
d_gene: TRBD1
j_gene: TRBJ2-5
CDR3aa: CSARASGQGIGETQYF
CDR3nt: TGCAGTGCTAGAGCATCCGGACAGGGAATCGGGGAGACCCAGTACTTC

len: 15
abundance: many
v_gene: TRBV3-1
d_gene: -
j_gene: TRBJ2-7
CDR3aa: CASSPGRGLGYEQYF
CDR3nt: TGTGCCAGCAGCCCGGGGCGGGGGCTTGGCTACGAGCAGTACTTC

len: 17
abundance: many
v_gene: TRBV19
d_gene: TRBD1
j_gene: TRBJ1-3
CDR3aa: CASSTSDRDFSGNTIYF
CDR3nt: TGTGCCAGTAGTACGTCGGACAGGGATTTTTCTGGAAACACCATATATTTT

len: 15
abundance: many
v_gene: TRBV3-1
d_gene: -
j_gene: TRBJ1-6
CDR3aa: CASSQVLGANSPLHF
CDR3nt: TGTGCCAGCAGCCAAGTTCTAGGGGCGAATTCACCCCTCCACTTT

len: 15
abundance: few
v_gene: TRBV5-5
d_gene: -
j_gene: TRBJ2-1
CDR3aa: CASSLETGTYNEQFF
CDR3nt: TGTGCCAGCAGCTTGGAAACAGGGACCTACAATGAGCAGTTCTTC

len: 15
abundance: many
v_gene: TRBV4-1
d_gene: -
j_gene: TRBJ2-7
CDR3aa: CASSQSRKGTYEQYF
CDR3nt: TGCGCCAGCAGCCAATCCCGCAAGGGGACTTACGAGCAGTACTTC

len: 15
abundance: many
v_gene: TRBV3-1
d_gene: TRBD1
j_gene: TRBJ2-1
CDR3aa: CASRPGTGGRNEQFF
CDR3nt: TGTGCCAGCAGACCCGGGACAGGGGGCAGGAATGAGCAGTTCTTC

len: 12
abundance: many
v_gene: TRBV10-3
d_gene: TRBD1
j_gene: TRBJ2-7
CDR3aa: CAIRAGQGEQYF
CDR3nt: TGTGCCATCAGGGCCGGACAGGGCGAGCAGTACTTC